A single sample is the source of the 20 T cell receptor beta chains below, sequenced in a study of glioma-infiltrating T cells. Amplification of TCR alpha and beta CDR3 regions from RNA used iRepertoire nested multiplex PCR. Each CDR3 protein gets one entry after TCRdb re-called the multiplex PCR reads with MiXCR. The top ten clones hold 40% to 55% of a sample with more than 95,000 distinct CDR3 sequences, less than 30% of them seen once. The sequenced sample was glioma tissue, nonneoplastic brain tissue, or PBMCs (not recorded which). The source is a human donor with low-grade glioma or glioblastoma, undergoing nonglioma brain surgery, or in good health (not recorded which).

This clonotype was found once. This sequence joins TRBV12-3 or TRBV12-4 and TRBJ2-2; D unresolved. The CDR3 consists of 14 residues. With 1 base removed from V and 4 bases from J, the gap between germline ends came to 7 bases. The DNA of the CDR3 is TGTGCCAGCAGTTTAGGTGATCTCACCGGGGAGCTGTTTTTT. This gives the protein CASSLGDLTGELFF.

This clonotype was seen repeatedly, ten times or more. The rearrangement uses TRBV28 and TRBJ2-7; D unresolved. V shed 1 base and J shed 3 bases, with 19 bases lying between them. Germline V gene lookup returns CDR1 MDHEN and CDR2 SYDVKM. This CDR3 is built from 17 residues. The DNA of the CDR3 is TGTGCCAGCAGTTTATTCACCGCCGTAGGCCTACACTACGAGCAGTACTTC. Translated: CASSLFTAVGLHYEQYF.

Regarding this clonotype: One end of the junction fails to match germline, which may point to a read error. This chain joins TRBV29-1 and TRBJ2-3; the match to TRBD2 covers 7 bases. The CDR3 contains 13 residues. Germline CDR1 and CDR2: SQVTM and ANQGSEA. As DNA, the CDR3 is TGCAGCGTTGAGGGGAGGGGCACAGATAAGCAGTATTTT. Residues: CSVEGRGTDKQYF.

The table lists this clonotype with many counts. The DNA for the CDR3 is TGTGCCAGCAGTCCCGGGACTTCTAGCACAGATACGCAGTATTTT. This sequence encodes CASSPGTSSTDTQYF. This sequence joins TRBV2 and TRBJ2-3; TRBD2 is a possible D gene (6 bases). V lost 5 bases and J lost 0, with 12 bases in between. The length of the CDR3 is 15 residues. Per the germline V gene, CDR1 is SNHLY and CDR2 is FYNNEI. The full variable domain, in which reference TRBV2 and TRBJ2-3 provide the parts outside the CDR3, is EPEVTQTPSHQVTQMGQEVILRCVPISNHLYFYWYRQILGQKVEFLVSFYNNEISEKSEIFDDQFSVERPDGSNFTLKIRSTKLEDSAMYFCASSPGTSSTDTQYFGPGTRLTVL.

This clonotype was seen a handful of times. The chain couples TRBV12-3 or TRBV12-4 to TRBJ2-7; TRBD1 agrees at 11 bases. With V trimmed by 5 bases and J by 4 bases, 7 bases remained unmatched. The CDR3 extends over 15 amino acids. CDR3 sequence: CASSTGTGGAYEQYF. The CDR3 DNA is TGTGCCAGCAGTACCGGGACAGGGGGGGCTTACGAGCAGTACTTC.

The rearrangement uses TRBV28 and TRBJ2-3, with a tentative D call TRBD2 (6 bases). V was pared by 5 bases and J by 5 bases, with 23 bases between. In germline, CDR1 is MDHEN, CDR2 SYDVKM. This CDR3 has 17 residues. CDR3 in amino acids: CASSTRTRSGDQDTQYF. The DNA of the CDR3 is TGTGCCAGCAGTACCCGAACACGATCGGGAGACCAAGATACGCAGTATTTT.

The table lists this clonotype with many counts. The chain employs TRBV28 and TRBJ2-1; D tentatively reads TRBD1 or TRBD2 (5 bases each). V was shortened by 6 bases and J by 15 bases, with 18 bases between the two germline ends. CDR3 size: 12 residues. The germline CDR1 and CDR2 sequences are MDHEN and SYDVKM. The CDR3 DNA is TGTGCCAGCAGCTTCCGCGTGGGGGTACCGTTCTTC. Protein sequence: CASSFRVGVPFF.

This clonotype was seen at least ten times. V is TRBV27 and J is TRBJ2-5; no definite D call. V gave up 5 bases and J gave up 4 bases, with 14 bases separating them. This CDR3 region has 14 residues. Germline V CDR1 and CDR2: MNHEY, SMNVEV (reference sequence). CDR3 sequence: CASSIGPTRETQYF. In DNA form, the CDR3 reads TGTGCCAGCAGTATCGGGCCAACAAGAGAGACCCAGTACTTC.

This chain uses TRBV27 with TRBJ1-1; TRBD1 is a possible D gene (6 bases). V was shortened by 6 bases and J by 10 bases, with 24 bases between the two germline ends. The CDR3 has 15 residues. The germline V gene has CDR1 MNHEY and CDR2 SMNVEV (reference sequence). The CDR3 DNA follows: TGTGCCAGCAGCTCACACAGCGGGAGGGGGTCCGGAGCTTTCTTT. Translating it yields CASSSHSGRGSGAFF.

This clonotype was observed at least ten times. The chain links TRBV7-2 to TRBJ2-5; D remains ambiguous. CDR1 and CDR2 from the germline V gene are SGHTA and FQGNSA. This CDR3 is built from 12 residues. Trimming cost V 3 bases and J 5 bases, with 7 bases left between them. CDR3 bases: TGTGCCAGCAGCTTTCCCCAGGAGACCCAGTACTTC. Translated, it gives CASSFPQETQYF.

This clonotype was picked up a small number of times. The J gene is TRBJ2-1, the V gene TRBV12-3 or TRBV12-4; D is ambiguous. The length of the CDR3 is 11 residues. Trimming removed 6 bases from V and 7 bases from J, with 7 bases in between. The CDR3 protein is CASRVENEQFF. In DNA form, the CDR3 reads TGTGCCAGCAGGGTCGAGAATGAGCAGTTCTTC.

As concerns this clonotype: The junction differs from germline at one of its ends, possibly a read error. The V gene is TRBV4-1, the J gene TRBJ1-5; D is unresolved. The CDR3 has 15 residues. Germline V lookup: CDR1 MGHRA, CDR2 YSYEKL. The CDR3 bases are TGCGCCAGAAGCCAAGATATCACAGTCAATAAGCCCCAGCATTTT. It translates to CARSQDITVNKPQHF.

Concerning this clonotype itself: A much larger clone is a single base away; this may be a read error. The gene calls are TRBV28 and TRBJ1-1; D uncertain. The CDR3 runs to 13 residues. Deletions cut 6 bases from V and 4 bases from J, with 12 bases between. Germline-derived CDR1 and CDR2 are MDHEN and SYDVKM. CDR3 DNA sequence: TGTGCCAGCAGGTCCAGACTGAGCACTGAAGCTTTCTTT. It translates to CASRSRLSTEAFF.

This clonotype was counted ten times or more. V gene TRBV20-1 combines with J gene TRBJ2-7, with D perhaps matching TRBD1 (6 bases). The germline gives CDR1 DFQATT, CDR2 SNEGSKA (reference sequence). CDR3 length: 13 residues. The V gene lost 3 bases and the J gene lost 2 bases, with 11 bases spanning the gap. The CDR3 DNA reads as TGCAGTGCTAGCCCTCAGGGGCCCTACGAGCAGTACTTC. It translates to CSASPQGPYEQYF.

Concerning this clonotype: The conserved closing phenylalanine or tryptophan is absent in this CDR3, likely reflecting a read error. The chain recombines TRBV7-8 with TRBJ2-6; D call uncertain. V was clipped by 3 bases and J by 0 bases, with 6 bases between them. Germline assignment: CDR1 SGHVS and CDR2 FQNEAQ. The CDR3 has 15 amino acids. In DNA form, the CDR3 reads TGTGCCAGCAGCTTTAGGTTCTCTGGGGCCAACGTCCTGACTTCC. This translates into CASSFRFSGANVLTS.

This clonotype was picked up many times. The chain recombines TRBV5-6 with TRBJ2-6; D remains unclear. Trimming removed 0 bases from V and 0 bases from J, with 10 bases in between. The CDR3 runs 17 residues. Per germline, CDR1 SGHDT and CDR2 YYEEEE. The CDR3 loop reads CASSLVAPASGANVLTF. As DNA, the CDR3 is TGTGCCAGCAGCTTGGTAGCCCCGGCCTCTGGGGCCAACGTCCTGACTTTC.

Many counts were recorded for this clonotype. This chain joins TRBV20-1 and TRBJ1-3, with a tentative D call TRBD1 (5 bases). The V and J ends lost 4 bases and 4 bases respectively, with 17 bases between them. There are 15 residues in the CDR3. Germline CDR1 reads DFQATT; CDR2 reads SNEGSKA (reference sequence). The CDR3 DNA reads TGCAGTGCTACGGGTCAGGGAGGGTTCGGAAACACCATATATTTT. It codes for CSATGQGGFGNTIYF.

On this clonotype: Being one base from a much bigger clone, this may be a read error. This chain joins TRBV28 and TRBJ2-3, with D possibly TRBD1 on 6 matching bases. Deletions cut 11 bases from V and 6 bases from J, with 21 bases between. The CDR3 runs 14 residues. The germline V gene has CDR1 MDHEN and CDR2 SYDVKM. In DNA form, the CDR3 reads TGTGCCTCTAGGGGGTCCAAACAAAGGGATACGCAGTATTTT. Its protein product is CASRGSKQRDTQYF.

To note about this clonotype: A much larger clone differs by one base, so this may be a read error. The chain uses TRBV20-1 and TRBJ2-7; TRBD2 matches at 15 bases. The CDR3 has 19 residues. Per the germline V gene, CDR1 is DFQATT and CDR2 is SNEGSKA (reference sequence). The CDR3 region is CSASARGGTSGGSSHEQYF. In nucleotides, the CDR3 is TGCAGTGCTAGCGCGCGAGGGGGGACTAGCGGGGGGAGCTCCCACGAGCAGTACTTC.

Regarding this clonotype: It may be a read error: a sequence one base away is much more abundant. The chain employs TRBV27 and TRBJ2-7, with no clear D. Trimming left V 5 bases short and J 1 base short, with 12 bases between. Per germline, CDR1 MNHEY and CDR2 SMNVEV (reference sequence). The CDR3 runs to 14 residues. The DNA of the CDR3 is TGTGCCAGCAGTAGGATCATCCCGTCCTACGAGCAGTACTTC. Translation gives CASSRIIPSYEQYF.